This TCR beta chain was identified in a study of blood T cell repertoires in COVID-19. V lost 2 bases, J lost 2 bases, and 13 bases lay in between. Germline V gene data show CDR1 as SGHNT and CDR2 as YENEEA. The CDR3 length is 16 residues. Assay: immunoSEQ multiplex PCR; the TCRdb copy retains only in-frame clones and omits some. Here the sample spans more than 300,000 clones, around nine tenths being singletons. The V gene is TRBV11-3, the J gene TRBJ2-1; D might be TRBD2 (5 bases). Sequenced material: peripheral blood. This receptor was identified in a woman aged 18 to 35 who had recovered from COVID-19. The CDR3 reads CASSLFEGDTYNEQFF. In DNA, the CDR3 is TGTGCCAGCAGCTTATTCGAGGGAGACACCTACAATGAGCAGTTCTTC.